Below, one T cell receptor (beta chain) is given with its context. Its cognate antigen is unknown. Then a second PCR, running roughly 7 to 11 cycles, was carried out with a sample-barcoded 5' primer and a J-beta primer mix. TCRdb fed the 5' RACE reads into MiXCR, producing one record per CDR3 protein. This table has 650,000 to 1,000,000 distinct CDR3 sequences, about 36% appearing once. The CDR3 loop spans 14 amino acids. Trimming cost V 2 bases and J 8 bases, with 13 bases left between them. From germline, CDR1 is ENHRY and CDR2 SYGVKD. This sample is part of a study of blood T cells in healthy people across ages. On the study more broadly: Per two T cells, about one barcoded beta molecule was captured through template switching.

Study-level findings and limits: In older individuals, TCR beta diversity per million T cells was lower, falling roughly linearly with age.

This chain connects TRBV10-3 to TRBJ2-1; D unclear. The specimen sequenced was blood. This TCR derives from a man aged 18 to 30 in good health. The CDR3 sequence is CAISERDSSHEQFF. In DNA, the CDR3 is TGTGCCATCAGTGAGAGGGATAGTTCCCATGAGCAGTTCTTC.